This TCR beta chain was captured in a study of T cell repertoires in cytomegalovirus infection. Study-level findings and limits: Pooled public TCR beta family frequency picked out CMV carriers with the relevant HLA.

Of note for this clonotype: Its antigen is undetermined.

This CDR3 region has 15 residues. Germline V gives CDR1 MDHEN, CDR2 SYDVKM. Trimming took 6 bases from V and 7 from J, leaving 19 bases between them. MiXCR was run by TCRdb on the reads, yielding one entry per CDR3 protein. Here the sample spans around 710,000 distinct CDR3 sequences, almost 30% being singletons. The sequences come from cultured CD8+ T cells from PBMCs, collected from culture after CMV antigen stimulation. The receptor was isolated from a human donor in good health (CMV status not recorded). Some clones in this sample may be carry-over from other donors' samples. The rearrangement joins TRBV28 to TRBJ2-1; tentatively, D is TRBD1 (6 bases). CDR3 region: CASSDRPARGNEQFF. The CDR3 nucleotides read TGTGCCAGCAGCGACAGACCCGCAAGGGGGAATGAGCAGTTCTTC.